This T cell receptor beta chain was observed in a study of CD8 T cells in Susac syndrome. Losses at the gene ends were 3 bases for V and 0 bases for J; bases not matched to a gene: 14. The CDR3 consists of 19 residues. Germline CDR1 SGHDN, CDR2 FVKESK. TEMRA cells were FACS-enriched, unlike CD8+ and CD4+ T cells, which were negatively isolated. Random-hexamer reverse transcription was applied to about 0.45 to 1 ug RNA. The amplification used immunoSEQ multiplex PCR on TCR beta CDR3; it spanned 54 Vbeta and 13 Jbeta. MiXCR was run by TCRdb on the immunoSEQ multiplex PCR reads, yielding one entry per CDR3 protein. The sample shows fewer than 350,000 distinct CDR3 sequences, 70% to 90% of them seen only once.

The TCR sequence derives from a human donor with multiple sclerosis. The chain joins TRBV14 to TRBJ2-1; TRBD2 matches 7 bases. Sequencing was carried out using CD8+ T cells from PBMCs. The CDR3 protein is CASSHVSPSRGDSYNEQFF. CDR3 nucleotides: TGTGCCAGCAGCCACGTTAGCCCGAGTCGGGGGGACTCCTACAATGAGCAGTTCTTC.